The source of this T cell receptor (beta chain) is a study of low-dose radiotherapy and immunotherapy resistance in tumors (dated by TCRdb to about 2022). Regarding the complete study: In Cohort 1, 0.5 Gy per fraction was delivered every 2 weeks, and a total PTV dose of 6.5 Gy was prescribed. Cohort 2 received 1 Gy per fraction every two weeks, with a total of 13 Gy over 26 weeks. Nivolumab was administered intravenously as a 240 mg flat dose every two weeks, and ipilimumab was administered intravenously at 1 mg/kg every six weeks. Intravenous cyclophosphamide at 200 mg/m2 was administered every two weeks, one day ahead of each radiation and immunotherapy administration. Patients took aspirin 300 mg orally once daily for four cycles, starting on cycle 1 day 1. To make first-strand cDNA, Superscript III was used along with a set of TRAV- and TRBV-specific primers so that both the TCRalpha and TCRbeta chains were covered. No randomization into treatment groups was done for the people taking part in the trial. Eight patients were included in the translational analysis, namely three from the first dose cohort plus the first five from the second dose cohort.

CDR1 and CDR2 were assigned from the germline V gene as MDHEN and SYDVKM. V drops 5 bases and J drops 3 bases, leaving 7 bases in between. The CDR3 numbers 12 residues from cysteine through phenylalanine. Only the CDR3 portion is preserved as DNA: 36 bases, with reading frame beginning at the first base. The run used an Illumina HiSeq 2500. A roughly 19-cycle PCR with Phusion amplified the TCRs, pairing a constant-region primer with the adapter that was attached to the V primers. Isolated mRNA was amplified with the MessageAmp II aRNA Amplification Kit, using a roughly 15-hour in vitro transcription at 37°C. The Dynabeads mRNA DIRECT Purification Kit was used to isolate the mRNA for TCR sequencing. Indexed Illumina adapters were added in a second roughly 26-cycle Phusion PCR, and the resulting products were purified with AMPure XP beads. On the authors' methods: Custom Perl scripts pooled TCR sequences encoding the same protein, removed out-of-frame sequences and computed each clonotype's abundance. Any TCR sequence backed by just one read was left out of the analysis. The metrics used to describe the repertoires included Shannon entropy, Gini index, clonality, richness, and the frequency of TCRs shared between repertoires. In TCRdb, the public reads were trimmed at Q25 with fastp and aligned with MiXCR, with productive beta chains retained. Identical CDR3 protein sequences are pooled into one entry, listed with their most common genes and DNA. TCRdb's processing, not the authors', yielded these V and J calls. Across this sample there are under 60,000 distinct CDR3 sequences, with approximately 33% seen only once. The ten largest account for roughly 8.2% of the sample.

The time point label for this specimen denotes: after trial treatment. The treatment or condition label, read with the paper, signifies: LDRT plus nivolumab, ipilimumab, low-dose cyclophosphamide and aspirin (RACIN trial). The donors took part in RACIN, a single-arm, phase I, dose-escalation trial that combined nivolumab, ipilimumab, aspirin, low-dose cyclophosphamide and low-dose radiotherapy. Patients were eligible if they had advanced solid tumors that were TIL-negative. Concerning this clonotype itself: Its antigen is unknown. It has no much larger one-base neighbor in the sample; base qualities were not kept.

The V and J segments used are TRBV28 and TRBJ1-1; the D gene cannot be named for sure. The source material was PBMCs, sampled after low-dose radiotherapy plus immunotherapy. This sequence originates from a male donor with rectosigmoid adenocarcinoma. The sequenced DNA: TGTGCCAGCAGTCCTGGCTACACTGAAGCTTTCTTT. Its protein is CASSPGYTEAFF.